This passage covers 3 T cell receptor beta chains from one sample sequenced in a study of blood T cell repertoires in COVID-19. Repertoires were generated with immunoSEQ multiplex PCR, while TCRdb's copy carries only in-frame clones and drops some. Of about 220,000 clones listed, 70% to 85% were seen once; the top ten hold about 15%. The sequenced sample consisted of PBMCs or T cells enriched from blood (not recorded which). These receptor sequences come from a man between 35 and 55 years old who had recovered from COVID-19.

The chain carries TRBV10-3 and TRBJ1-1; D is unresolved. V was shortened by 0 bases and J by 5 bases, with 4 bases between the two germline ends. The CDR3 spans 12 residues. Germline values: CDR1 ENHRY, CDR2 SYGVKD. CDR3 sequence: CAISESSTEAFF. CDR3 coding DNA: TGTGCCATCAGTGAGTCGTCTACTGAAGCTTTCTTT.

The chain has TRBV28 and TRBJ1-1, with D perhaps TRBD1 (6 bases). The CDR3 covers 18 residues. Trimming removed 4 bases at V and 0 bases at J, with 21 bases between. Germline V gene lookup returns CDR1 MDHEN and CDR2 SYDVKM. The CDR3 DNA is TGTGCCAGCAGTTACCCCCGGCAGGGGATCTCTATGAACACTGAAGCTTTCTTT. It encodes CASSYPRQGISMNTEAFF.

This clone has a single count. The rearrangement links TRBV29-1 to TRBJ2-3, with D perhaps matching TRBD2 (6 bases). Germline V gives CDR1 SQVTM, CDR2 ANQGSEA. The CDR3 loop spans 14 amino acids. V lost 2 bases and J 4 bases, leaving 13 bases between the germline ends. The CDR3: CSVESPGSPDTQYF. DNA for the CDR3: TGCAGCGTTGAATCACCCGGGAGTCCAGATACGCAGTATTTT.